Each of the 30 T cell receptor beta chains below was sequenced from the same sample in a study of PD-1 blockade in classical Hodgkin lymphoma. As for time point: cycle 4 day 1 (C4D1), after around six weeks of nivolumab. Relapses following autologous stem cell transplantation were seen in all patients, with brentuximab vedotin exposure varying. Isolated CD8+ T cells were derived from thawed PBMCs through magnetic negative selection. The data were produced by immunoSEQ multiplex PCR, yet TCRdb's version contains in-frame clones alone and is incomplete. This table holds some 8,000 clones, roughly 80% found once. Sequenced here: CD8+ T cells from blood, sampled before the fourth cycle of nivolumab. All receptors come from a human donor with classical Hodgkin lymphoma.

This chain uses TRBV6-1 with TRBJ2-2; D remains unclear. CDR3 length: 15 amino acids. With 7 bases removed from V and 3 bases from J, the gap between germline ends came to 15 bases. The germline V gene encodes CDR1 MNHNS and CDR2 SASEGT. The CDR3 DNA reads TGTGCCAGCATGGTTGGTGGCTTTTACACCGGGGAGCTGTTTTTT. This gives the protein CASMVGGFYTGELFF.

This chain connects TRBV6-4 to TRBJ2-7, with 9 bases matching TRBD2. Germline assignment: CDR1 MRHNA and CDR2 SNTAGT. V gave up 3 bases and J gave up 0 bases; unmatched junction bases: 3. This CDR3 is built from 15 residues. CDR3 sequence (DNA): TGTGCCAGCAGTGAAGCGGGGGGTAGCTCCTACGAGCAGTACTTC. It is translated as CASSEAGGSSYEQYF.

The rearrangement uses TRBV28 and TRBJ2-7, with TRBD1 matching 9 bases. The CDR3 spans 14 residues. Unmatched junction bases numbered 5, after V lost 4 bases and J lost 4 bases. Germline V gene lookup returns CDR1 MDHEN and CDR2 SYDVKM. The CDR3 DNA reads as TGTGCCAGCAGTTCCCCGGGACAGGGTTACGAGCAGTACTTC. Its translation is CASSSPGQGYEQYF.

The rearrangement links TRBV5-1 to TRBJ2-3; TRBD2 agrees at 9 bases. This CDR3 has 15 residues. Per germline, CDR1 SGHRS and CDR2 YFSETQ. Trimming cost V 1 base and J 6 bases; bases outside gene matches: 6. The CDR3 nucleotides read TGCGCCAGCAGCTTGACGGGCGGGGGGGCGGATACGCAGTATTTT. This sequence encodes CASSLTGGGADTQYF. The full variable domain, completed using reference TRBV5-1 and TRBJ2-3, is KAGVTQTPRYLIKTRGQQVTLSCSPISGHRSVSWYQQTPGQGLQFLFEYFSETQRNKGNFPGRFSGRQFSNSRSEMNVSTLELGDSALYLCASSLTGGGADTQYFGPGTRLTVL.

J is TRBJ1-1 and V is TRBV19, with 9 bases matching TRBD1. The CDR3 is made up of 16 amino acids. Losses at the gene ends were 2 bases for V and 1 base for J; bases not matched to a gene: 5. In germline, CDR1 is LNHDA, CDR2 SQIVND (reference sequence). The CDR3 coding sequence is TGTGCCAGTAGTATAACAGGGGGCCCAACGAACACTGAAGCTTTCTTT. It is translated as CASSITGGPTNTEAFF.

V gene TRBV14 combines with J gene TRBJ1-1, with D tentatively TRBD1 (5 bases). Germline CDR1 is SGHDN and CDR2 is FVKESK. V dropped 0 bases and J dropped 11 bases, with 13 bases sitting between them. The CDR3 runs 13 residues. CDR3 in DNA: TGTGCCAGCAGCCAAGAGTGGGCGGGGGAGGCTTTCTTT. Amino acids: CASSQEWAGEAFF. The full variable domain, its missing parts supplied by reference TRBV14 and TRBJ1-1, is EAGVTQFPSHSVIEKGQTVTLRCDPISGHDNLYWYRRVMGKEIKFLLHFVKESKQDESGMPNNRFLAERTGGTYSTLKVQPAELEDSGVYFCASSQEWAGEAFFGQGTRLTVV.

This clone has only one observation. The V call is TRBV29-1, the J call TRBJ1-1; possible D gene TRBD1, 6 bases. CDR1 and CDR2 from the germline V gene are SQVTM and ANQGSEA. Trimming took 4 bases from V and 5 from J, leaving 14 bases between them. This CDR3 is 13 amino acids long. The CDR3 bases are TGCAGCGTTGCCGAGGGGGTAAGAACTGAAGCTTTCTTT. This encodes CSVAEGVRTEAFF.

The chain couples TRBV6-1 to TRBJ2-1; D ambiguous. Per germline, CDR1 MNHNS and CDR2 SASEGT. The CDR3 runs to 11 residues. Deletions cut 4 bases from V and 10 bases from J, with 8 bases between. DNA of the CDR3: TGTGCCAGCAGTGGGGGTTGGGAGCAGTTCTTC. This translates into CASSGGWEQFF.

CDR3 nucleotides: TGTGCCAGCAGCCTAGACGGGACGGGCAGGGGGCAGCCCCAGCATTTT. Amino acid sequence: CASSLDGTGRGQPQHF. V gene TRBV7-2 combines with J gene TRBJ1-5, with TRBD1 matching over 7 bases. CDR3 size: 16 residues. The trim removed 5 bases at V and 7 bases at J, leaving 14 bases unmatched. CDR1 is SGHTA, CDR2 FQGNSA, per germline.

The chain has TRBV14 and TRBJ2-3; 7 bases line up with TRBD2. With 1 base clipped from V and 6 bases from J, the junction kept 10 bases outside the gene matches. The CDR3 totals 16 residues. Germline V CDR1 and CDR2: SGHDN, FVKESK. CDR3 bases: TGTGCCAGCAGCCAAGCGGCTAGCGGTCCTACGGATACGCAGTATTTT. It specifies CASSQAASGPTDTQYF.

The chain joins TRBV6-6 to TRBJ2-3; the match to TRBD2 covers 15 bases. Germline V gene data show CDR1 as MNHNY and CDR2 as SVGAGI (reference sequence). The CDR3 runs 13 residues. V gave up 7 bases and J gave up 10 bases; unmatched junction bases: 3. The CDR3 bases are TGTGCCAGCATTAGGACTAGCGGGGGGGCGCAGTATTTT. Protein sequence: CASIRTSGGAQYF.

The chain joins TRBV29-1 to TRBJ2-5; D call uncertain. Per the germline V gene, CDR1 is SQVTM and CDR2 is ANQGSEA. This CDR3 is 14 amino acids long. The V gene lost 0 bases and the J gene lost 3 bases, with 11 bases spanning the gap. In DNA form, the CDR3 reads TGCAGCGTTGAAGATCTCGGCGGCGAAGAGACCCAGTACTTC. It yields the protein CSVEDLGGEETQYF.

The chain uses TRBV6-6 and TRBJ1-2; D is uncertain. V was cut by 2 bases and J by 4 bases, with 8 bases left in between. There are 13 residues in the CDR3. The germline V gene has CDR1 MNHNY and CDR2 SVGAGI (reference sequence). CDR3 sequence reads: CASSYVRSYGYTF. CDR3 nucleotide sequence: TGTGCCAGCAGTTACGTCCGATCCTATGGCTACACCTTC.

This clone has a single count. V usage is TRBV10-1 and J usage is TRBJ1-5; tentative D call: TRBD1 (6 bases). The CDR3 extends over 14 amino acids. Germline CDR1 WNHNN, CDR2 SYGVQD (reference sequence). V was pared by 7 bases and J by 0 bases, with 10 bases between. DNA of the CDR3: TGCGCCAGCACCCGACAGGATAGCAATCAGCCCCAGCATTTT. Protein: CASTRQDSNQPQHF.

V gene TRBV27 combines with J gene TRBJ2-7; TRBD2 matches at 7 bases. The germline V gene encodes CDR1 MNHEY and CDR2 SMNVEV (reference sequence). This CDR3 has 13 amino acids. V lost 5 bases to trimming and J lost 3 bases; unmatched junction nucleotides: 4. The CDR3 DNA sequence: TGTGCCAGCAGTCACAGCGGGGTCTACGAGCAGTACTTC. Protein: CASSHSGVYEQYF.

V usage is TRBV19 and J usage is TRBJ1-5; TRBD1 might be the D (5 bases). The CDR3 sequence is 14 residues long. Per germline, CDR1 LNHDA and CDR2 SQIVND (reference sequence). Trimming took off 1 base at V and 6 bases at J, with 10 bases between the two ends. The CDR3 region has the DNA TGTGCCAGTAGTATAGGGGCTGGGGGTCAGCCCCAGCATTTT. As protein: CASSIGAGGQPQHF.

The chain combines TRBV13 with TRBJ2-2; D gene uncertain. The CDR3 consists of 18 residues. Germline V CDR1 and CDR2: PRHDT, FYEKMQ (reference sequence). Trimming removed 5 bases from V and 1 base from J, with 20 bases in between. The CDR3 DNA reads TGTGCCAGCAGCGAGAGACATGAGTTATATTTGAACACCGGGGAGCTGTTTTTT. Its protein product is CASSERHELYLNTGELFF.

This clone was picked up one time. The rearrangement links TRBV18 to TRBJ2-3; 7 bases line up with TRBD2. Trimming removed 3 bases from V and 5 bases from J; junction bases left unmatched: 8. In germline, CDR1 is KGHSH, CDR2 LQKENI. This CDR3 contains 15 residues. The CDR3 coding sequence is TGTGCCAGCTCACCTAGGGGACTACCTATAGATACGCAGTATTTT. It encodes CASSPRGLPIDTQYF.

The V and J genes are TRBV6-4 and TRBJ2-7, with D unclear. CDR1 and CDR2 (germline): MRHNA, SNTAGT. Trimming removed 0 bases from V and 0 bases from J, with 6 bases in between. The length of the CDR3 is 14 residues. The CDR3 region is CASSDSIGSYEQYF. CDR3 DNA sequence: TGTGCCAGCAGTGACTCGATAGGCTCCTACGAGCAGTACTTC.

This rearrangement joins TRBV7-9 to TRBJ2-1; 10 bases match TRBD2. This CDR3 contains 15 residues. The J segment lost 5 bases and the V segment lost 5 bases, leaving 6 bases of the junction unmatched. Germline V gene data show CDR1 as SEHNR and CDR2 as FQNEAQ (reference sequence). CDR3 region: CASSPSGGGNNEQFF. DNA of the CDR3: TGTGCCAGCAGCCCAAGCGGGGGGGGTAACAATGAGCAGTTCTTC.

In this sample, this clone turned up a few times. The rearrangement uses TRBV5-1 and TRBJ2-6; D may match TRBD1 or TRBD2 (6 bases each). The CDR3 spans 17 residues. The V and J ends lost 3 bases and 4 bases respectively, with 17 bases between them. Germline V gene sequence: CDR1 SGHRS, CDR2 YFSETQ. CDR3 nucleotide sequence: TGCGCCAGCAGCTGGGGGGCGCTTGCCCAGGGGGCCAACGTCCTGACTTTC. As protein: CASSWGALAQGANVLTF.

This clone has a single count. J is TRBJ2-1 and V is TRBV4-2; maybe TRBD1 (6 bases). This CDR3 has 15 amino acids. The ends were cut back, 1 base at V and 4 bases at J, with 11 bases in the middle. Per the germline V gene, CDR1 is LGHNA and CDR2 is YNFKEQ. The CDR3 spells CASSQVRGRYNEQFF. The CDR3 region has the DNA TGTGCCAGCAGCCAAGTCAGGGGCCGATACAATGAGCAGTTCTTC.

The rearrangement links TRBV11-2 to TRBJ2-3; D unclear. CDR1 and CDR2 from the germline V gene are SGHAT and FQNNGV. The V end lost 5 bases, the J end lost 3 bases, and 0 bases lay between the germline ends. This CDR3 comprises 10 residues. The CDR3 sequence: CASSTDTQYF. In nucleotides, the CDR3 is TGTGCCAGCAGCACAGATACGCAGTATTTT.

CDR3 sequence: CASSPGQSPLHF. DNA of the CDR3: TGTGCCAGCAGCCCGGGACAGTCACCCCTCCACTTT. V and J are TRBV27 and TRBJ1-6; 7 bases line up with TRBD1. There are 12 residues in the CDR3. The V segment lost 6 bases and the J segment 10 bases; nucleotides outside the gene matches: 3. In germline, CDR1 is MNHEY, CDR2 SMNVEV (reference sequence).

The rearrangement links TRBV5-1 to TRBJ1-2, with 7 bases lining up with TRBD1. There are 16 residues in the CDR3. Germline assignment: CDR1 SGHRS and CDR2 YFSETQ. The V and J ends lost 4 bases and 13 bases, in that order; junction bases with no gene match: 22. CDR3 nucleotides: TGCGCCAGCAGCCCCGGGACAGCCGTCCTTCTTATGGATTTCACCTTC. Its translation: CASSPGTAVLLMDFTF. The variable domain in full, completed from reference TRBV5-1 and TRBJ1-2, reads KAGVTQTPRYLIKTRGQQVTLSCSPISGHRSVSWYQQTPGQGLQFLFEYFSETQRNKGNFPGRFSGRQFSNSRSEMNVSTLELGDSALYLCASSPGTAVLLMDFTFGSGTRLTVV.

J is TRBJ2-1 and V is TRBV11-2; TRBD1 is a possible D gene (5 bases). This CDR3 is built from 18 residues. Per germline, CDR1 SGHAT and CDR2 FQNNGV. V lost 2 bases, J lost 5 bases, and 22 bases lay in between. The CDR3 coding sequence is TGTGCCAGCAGCTTACACGCTTCGTGGATTTCAGGGAACAATGAGCAGTTCTTC. Protein sequence: CASSLHASWISGNNEQFF.

This clone is a singleton in its sample. The rearrangement joins TRBV15 to TRBJ2-7; 8 bases align to TRBD2. Germline CDR1 and CDR2: LNHNV and YYDKDF (reference sequence). V shed 5 bases, J shed 2 bases, and the junction held 8 bases outside the gene matches. The CDR3 contains 15 residues. CDR3 DNA sequence: TGTGCCACCAGCGTTAGCGGGGAGACGGCCTACGAGCAGTACTTC. Protein product: CATSVSGETAYEQYF.

This clone appeared a few times. The chain is built from TRBV7-9 and TRBJ1-5; D is uncertain. Between the trimmed V and J ends, which lost 5 bases and 4 bases, there was a span of 6 bases. CDR1 and CDR2 (germline): SEHNR, FQNEAQ (reference sequence). The CDR3 is 12 residues long. CDR3 amino acids: CASSSYNQPQHF. The CDR3 DNA follows: TGTGCCAGCAGCAGTTATAATCAGCCCCAGCATTTT.

The chain combines TRBV4-1 with TRBJ2-7; tentative D call: TRBD1 (6 bases). The V end was cut by 5 bases, the J end by 0 bases, with 14 bases between. The germline V gene encodes CDR1 MGHRA and CDR2 YSYEKL. The CDR3 consists of 15 residues. The CDR3 bases are TGCGCCAGCAGCACACTCAACAGGGTCTCCTACGAGCAGTACTTC. Amino acids: CASSTLNRVSYEQYF.

CDR3 nucleotides: TGTGCCAGCAGCTTGCCGGGACAAGGGAACACTGAAGCTTTCTTT. Protein sequence: CASSLPGQGNTEAFF. The chain carries TRBV5-6 and TRBJ1-1; TRBD1 is a possible D gene (6 bases). V gave up 1 base and J gave up 1 base, with 11 bases separating them. Germline lookup yields CDR1 SGHDT and CDR2 YYEEEE. The CDR3 spans 15 residues.